Only a few counts were recorded for the clone carrying this T cell receptor (beta chain). This sample is part of a study of identical twins. The CDR3 extends over 15 amino acids. J gave up 5 bases and V 5 bases, and 6 bases lay outside the gene matches. TCRdb reprocessed the 5' RACE reads with MiXCR, giving one entry per CDR3 protein. The sample has some 500,000 distinct CDR3 sequences; more than 13% are singletons. These data are also associated with another study on yellow fever vaccine responses in identical twins.

The clonotype was recovered from a woman aged 18-29 years in good health. Sequences were obtained from CD4+ T cells sorted from blood. The J gene is TRBJ2-7, the V gene TRBV12-3 or TRBV12-4; 13 bases align to TRBD2. CDR3 sequence (DNA): TGTGCCAGCAGTAAAGGACTAGCGGGGGTAGACGAGCAGTACTTC. As protein: CASSKGLAGVDEQYF.